This TCR beta chain emerged from a study of T cell responses to AZD1222 COVID-19 vaccine (dated by TCRdb to 2020 to 2022). Study-wide context: TCR sequencing covered more than 230 trial participants: about 210 given two doses of AZD1222 and 26 given two doses of MenACWY control vaccine. Trial participants were enrolled by age into 18-55, 56-69 and 70-plus year subgroups, with approximately 160, 26 and 62 TCR-sequenced participants respectively. What the study reported, not specific to this receptor: Most participants were white British and females outnumbered males, and the authors suggested that clonal diversity may have been underestimated. Conclusions about previously exposed vaccinees are limited, since just five to seven AZD1222 recipients were seropositive for SARS-CoV-2 at baseline. CD4 TCRs associated with the vaccine covered the entire spike protein, and the dominant responses were in regions 160-218 and 743-854. Because no day 14 peak-response samples were available, the repertoires could be characterized only after the peak T cell response. Nearly half of unique spike-specific TCRs reportedly recognized epitopes outside regions mutated in the B.1.351 and B.1.1.7 variants. In the small 56-69-year group, the increase in depth fell short of significance, most likely because of low power. A significant rise in spike-specific TCR breadth and depth was observed after two AZD1222 doses relative to day 0 and relative to MenACWY recipients.

CDR1 LGHNA and CDR2 YSLEER are derived from the germline V gene. From its cysteine to its phenylalanine, the CDR3 spans 15 amino acids. Of the read, only the CDR3 DNA is kept; its 45 bases are in frame from base 1. A distance of 17 bases separates the germline ends of V and J, which lose 4 bases and 5 bases respectively. The time point label on this specimen signifies: about 28 days (+/-7) after the second vaccine dose. Because spike-specific TCR depth and breadth did not differ between the two schedules, AZD1222 recipients who got a second dose at roughly 4 weeks were pooled with those who got a second dose at roughly 12 weeks. Vaccinee samples were obtained from the UK trials COV001 and COV002, which included a single-blind randomized controlled phase 2/3 trial of AZD1222 (ChAdOx1 nCoV-19) in healthy adults. For TCRbeta chain sequencing, PBMC samples from trial participants were taken at day 0 and at day 28 after the second dose.

This clone was recorded only once. There is no known antigen for this receptor. Base qualities were left out, and no much larger clone turns up one base away. The CDR3 regions of human TCRbeta chains were analyzed by immunosequencing. The source study handled its data this way. Repertoire TCRs were checked for matches against a reference library of SARS-CoV-2-specific TCRs that had been generated using the MIRA antigen-specificity platform. Breadth was defined as the fraction of unique TCRs that were SARS-CoV-2-associated. Depth was defined as the fraction of total T cells that were SARS-CoV-2-associated. Each spike-specific TCR was assigned to its reactive spike region and to a CD4 or CD8 class using the MIRA data. Log10-transformed breadth and depth values were compared by one-way ANOVA with Sidak's multiple comparisons tests. As stored in TCRdb, this immuneACCESS dataset retains in-frame rearrangements with V and J assigned. A fraction of the clones does not appear; measured against another copy, unresolved V genes explain less than half of the discrepancy, and the remainder lacks a known reason. V, J and clone size reflect that table, while D and trimming were determined from the DNA. The sample table lists about 140,000 clones, approximately 90% of them with a count of one. The ten largest clones add up to 3.5% to 4.5% of the sample.

The chain couples TRBV4-3 to TRBJ1-2, and possibly TRBD1, on 5 matching bases. The clonotype was recovered from an adult who received the AZD1222 COVID-19 vaccine. This specimen was peripheral blood, taken 28 days after the second AZD1222 dose. The DNA is TGCGCCAGCAGCCGGGTCCGAGGGACCTCATATGGCTACACCTTC. This translates into CASSRVRGTSYGYTF.